A selection of T cell receptor beta chains follows, all from one sample in a study of T cells after yellow fever vaccination. TCRdb fed the 5' RACE reads into MiXCR, producing one record per CDR3 protein. In the table there are approximately 260,000 distinct CDR3 sequences, 10% to 15% of which are singletons. Source: CD4+ T cells sorted from PBMCs, taken 45 days after the yellow fever booster vaccination. The receptors shown here come from a young man who received the YFV17D yellow fever vaccine. CDR3s leave out the opening cysteine and the closing phenylalanine or tryptophan. The order of the fields is J gene, V gene, D gene, CDR3 protein. The D gene is left open where the match is weak.

J gene: TRBJ1-1; V gene: TRBV5-1; D gene: -; CDR3 protein: ASSLSRVGGNTEAF
J gene: TRBJ2-7; V gene: TRBV12-3/TRBV12-4; D gene: TRBD1; CDR3 protein: ASSRPRGQGRYEQY
J gene: TRBJ2-3; V gene: TRBV7-9; D gene: TRBD2; CDR3 protein: ASSLPGRDTQY
J gene: TRBJ1-2; V gene: TRBV28; D gene: -; CDR3 protein: ASSLQPTNYGYT
J gene: TRBJ2-6; V gene: TRBV5-1; D gene: -; CDR3 protein: ASSLGTGDYSGANVLT
J gene: TRBJ1-3; V gene: TRBV20-1; D gene: -; CDR3 protein: SAVQSNHIY
J gene: TRBJ2-1; V gene: TRBV20-1; D gene: -; CDR3 protein: SASLAGRGPHNEQF
J gene: TRBJ2-7; V gene: TRBV18; D gene: TRBD1; CDR3 protein: ASSRRQGSYEQY
J gene: TRBJ2-7; V gene: TRBV7-2; D gene: -; CDR3 protein: ASRYQTAGSYEQY
J gene: TRBJ1-4; V gene: TRBV9; D gene: TRBD1; CDR3 protein: ASSVGPGGQGGEKLF
J gene: TRBJ2-3; V gene: TRBV20-1; D gene: -; CDR3 protein: SAEGGSTDTQY
J gene: TRBJ2-3; V gene: TRBV12-3/TRBV12-4; D gene: TRBD2; CDR3 protein: ASSSVFAAGGPDTQY
J gene: TRBJ2-1; V gene: TRBV5-6; D gene: -; CDR3 protein: ASSLVTGYYNEQF
J gene: TRBJ2-1; V gene: TRBV20-1; D gene: -; CDR3 protein: SASTRGRGSYNEQF
J gene: TRBJ1-6; V gene: TRBV11-2; D gene: TRBD1; CDR3 protein: ASSPATGATSPLH
J gene: TRBJ2-7; V gene: TRBV10-3; D gene: TRBD2; CDR3 protein: AIRGGASGTQQGYEQY
J gene: TRBJ2-7; V gene: TRBV15; D gene: -; CDR3 protein: ATSRGGTLVYEQY
J gene: TRBJ2-2; V gene: TRBV5-1; D gene: -; CDR3 protein: ASSLGGGTGTGELF
J gene: TRBJ2-3; V gene: TRBV5-1; D gene: -; CDR3 protein: ASSRSGVADTQY
J gene: TRBJ2-3; V gene: TRBV29-1; D gene: -; CDR3 protein: SVAVGQTDTQY
J gene: TRBJ2-3; V gene: TRBV20-1; D gene: -; CDR3 protein: SEEGEWGDTQY
J gene: TRBJ1-1; V gene: TRBV18; D gene: -; CDR3 protein: ASSPSPNTEAF
J gene: TRBJ2-1; V gene: TRBV6-5; D gene: -; CDR3 protein: ASSSPTGIEQF
J gene: TRBJ2-1; V gene: TRBV12-3/TRBV12-4; D gene: -; CDR3 protein: ASTYWWRGGRDEQF